This record concerns one T cell receptor (beta chain) sequence. Its antigen is as yet unknown. The CDR3 runs to 14 residues. CDR1 MNHEY and CDR2 SMNVEV come from the germline V gene (reference sequence). V was clipped by 5 bases and J by 2 bases; unmatched bases: 5. These data belong to a study of CD8 T cells in ankylosing spondylitis. Study outcomes and limitations: The study identified a TCR beta motif of about eight highly homologous variants that appeared characteristic of ankylosing spondylitis blood. CD8+ by phenotype, disease-linked clones were relatively rare in peripheral blood. Disease-linked clones reportedly showed significant enrichment in matched ankylosing spondylitis synovial fluid.

In making TCR beta libraries, quantitative 5'-RACE with molecular barcodes was used. MiXCR, applied by TCRdb to the 5' RACE reads, yields one record per CDR3 protein. The table has about 260,000 distinct CDR3 sequences, roughly a quarter seen once. The rearrangement links TRBV27 to TRBJ2-7; 8 nucleotides match TRBD2. The specimen sequenced was blood, either unsorted or a sorted T cell fraction (not recorded which). This clonotype originated in a male donor with ankylosing spondylitis or in good health (not recorded which). The CDR3, as DNA: TGTGCCAGCAGTCGCCAGGGACTAGCCTACGAGCAGTACTTC. It encodes CASSRQGLAYEQYF.